This is a list of T cell receptor beta chains from one sample in a study of shared clonotypes between healthy human individuals. Assay used: immunoSEQ multiplex PCR; TCRdb lists only in-frame clones, some missing. In the table there are some 2,100,000 clones, about 93% of which are singletons. Input material: naive CD8+ T cells from PBMCs. The receptors were sampled from a man between 18 and 35 years old in good health. Some clones in this sample may be carry-over from other donors' samples. The CDR3 runs from the conserved cysteine through the conserved F or W. D genes are given only for firm matches. Rows may omit the clone size; those that give it use once, few, many or a size class.

clone size	CDR3 length	D gene	J gene	V gene	CDR3 DNA	CDR3 protein
-	13	TRBD1	TRBJ2-2	TRBV28	TGTGCCAGCAGTCCCGGGACAGGCGGGGAGCTGTTTTTT	CASSPGTGGELFF
-	15	-	TRBJ2-7	TRBV9	TGTGCCAGCAGCTCCACCGGGTCCAGAACCTACGAGCAGTACTTC	CASSSTGSRTYEQYF
once	16	TRBD1	TRBJ1-1	TRBV9	TGTGCCAGCAGCTCGGGACAGGGGACCCCTACTGGGGAAGCTTTCTTT	CASSSGQGTPTGEAFF
-	16	-	TRBJ2-7	TRBV18	TGTGCCAGCTCACCTAGGGCCGGGGGCCGGAAATACGAGCAGTACTTC	CASSPRAGGRKYEQYF
-	15	TRBD1	TRBJ2-7	TRBV9	TGTGCCAGCAGCCCTGGGGACAGGTCCTCCTACGAGCAGTACTTC	CASSPGDRSSYEQYF
once	11	-	TRBJ2-1	TRBV6-1	TGTGCCAGCAGTACCCGACTAGGCGGGTTCTTC	CASSTRLGGFF
-	13	-	TRBJ2-1	TRBV10-3	TGTGCCATCATGGGGGGTGTGTTCAGCGAGCAGTTCTTC	CAIMGGVFSEQFF
-	13	TRBD1	TRBJ2-7	TRBV25-1	TGTGCCAGCACGCGGGACAGGGGCTACGAGCAGTACTTC	CASTRDRGYEQYF
-	14	-	TRBJ2-1	TRBV19	TGTGCCAGTAATCTTGGGGGCTCCTACAATGAGCAGTTCTTC	CASNLGGSYNEQFF
-	14	TRBD1	TRBJ2-7	TRBV27	TGTGCCAGCAGTGGGGGACAGGGATCCTACGAGCAGTACTTC	CASSGGQGSYEQYF
-	15	-	TRBJ2-7	TRBV9	TGTGCCAGCAGCGTAAAGGGCCTGGAATCCAGCGAGCAGTACTTC	CASSVKGLESSEQYF
-	15	TRBD2	TRBJ2-7	TRBV28	TGTGCCACTATGACCCTACGGGAGGGGTCCTACGAGCAGTACTTC	CATMTLREGSYEQYF
-	11	-	TRBJ1-3	TRBV6-1	TGTGCCAGCACACGTGGAAACACCATATATTTT	CASTRGNTIYF
-	14	-	TRBJ1-1	TRBV9	TGTGCCAGCACCCCGGGGGATACGAACACTGAAGCTTTCTTT	CASTPGDTNTEAFF
-	13	-	TRBJ2-7	TRBV7-6	TGTGCCAGCAGCCCCCGGACAACCTACGAGCAGTACTTC	CASSPRTTYEQYF
-	11	TRBD1	TRBJ1-5	TRBV6-5	TGTGCCAGCAGGGTAGGACAGGGCTTCAGTTTT	CASRVGQGFSF
-	16	-	TRBJ1-1	TRBV7-2	TGTGCCAGCAGCGGGGGCTGGAGGACCAGGAACACTGAAGCTTTCTTT	CASSGGWRTRNTEAFF
-	14	-	TRBJ2-5	TRBV7-9	TGTGCCAGCAGCCCGGTGGTAGCTCCAGAGACCCAGTACTTC	CASSPVVAPETQYF
-	14	TRBD1	TRBJ2-7	TRBV5-6	TGTGCCAGCAGCCCCCCGGGACAGCCTTACGAGCAGTACTTC	CASSPPGQPYEQYF
-	13	-	TRBJ2-2	TRBV5-6	TGTGCCAGCAGCTTCGGTGAGACCGGGGAGCTGTTTTTT	CASSFGETGELFF
-	18	-	TRBJ2-3	TRBV2	TGTGCCAGCAGTGAACCCCGCGGGCGGTCATACCGCCAAGATACGCAGTATTTT	CASSEPRGRSYRQDTQYF
-	14	-	TRBJ2-7	TRBV4-2	TGTGCCAGCAGCCAAGATACAGGATGGGGCGAGCAGTACTTC	CASSQDTGWGEQYF
-	13	-	TRBJ1-1	TRBV18	TGTGCCAGCTCACCACCGACGAACACTGAAGCTTTCTTT	CASSPPTNTEAFF
-	16	-	TRBJ1-5	TRBV5-4	TGTGCCAGCAGCTTGGGACAGAGCTTAAGCAATCAGCCCCAGCATTTT	CASSLGQSLSNQPQHF
-	17	TRBD2	TRBJ2-2	TRBV25-1	TGTGCCAGCGGCAAAGGACTAGCGGGAAGATTCGCCGGGGAGCTGTTTTTT	CASGKGLAGRFAGELFF
-	15	TRBD1	TRBJ2-1	TRBV7-9	TGTGCCAGCAGCTCTAACGACAGGGGTGGGAATGAGCAGTTCTTC	CASSSNDRGGNEQFF
-	15	-	TRBJ2-2	TRBV4-1	TGCGCCAGCAGCCAAGGTTTAGGGGCGCGCGGGGAGCTGTTTTTT	CASSQGLGARGELFF
-	13	-	TRBJ2-7	TRBV27	TGTGCCAGCAGGGAGGGGACCTCCTACGAGCAGTACTTC	CASREGTSYEQYF
-	22	TRBD2	TRBJ2-1	TRBV12-5	TGTGCTAGTGGTTTGGTTCGCGGACTAGCGGCGGCGGGTCTATGGGCTATCAATGAGCAGTTCTTC	CASGLVRGLAAAGLWAINEQFF
-	15	-	TRBJ2-2	TRBV11-2	TGTGCCAGCAGCCTGGGTCCAGGGAACACCGGGGAGCTGTTTTTT	CASSLGPGNTGELFF
-	16	TRBD2	TRBJ2-1	TRBV28	TGTGCCAGCAGTCTACTAGCGGGACCCGACCCCAATGAGCAGTTCTTC	CASSLLAGPDPNEQFF